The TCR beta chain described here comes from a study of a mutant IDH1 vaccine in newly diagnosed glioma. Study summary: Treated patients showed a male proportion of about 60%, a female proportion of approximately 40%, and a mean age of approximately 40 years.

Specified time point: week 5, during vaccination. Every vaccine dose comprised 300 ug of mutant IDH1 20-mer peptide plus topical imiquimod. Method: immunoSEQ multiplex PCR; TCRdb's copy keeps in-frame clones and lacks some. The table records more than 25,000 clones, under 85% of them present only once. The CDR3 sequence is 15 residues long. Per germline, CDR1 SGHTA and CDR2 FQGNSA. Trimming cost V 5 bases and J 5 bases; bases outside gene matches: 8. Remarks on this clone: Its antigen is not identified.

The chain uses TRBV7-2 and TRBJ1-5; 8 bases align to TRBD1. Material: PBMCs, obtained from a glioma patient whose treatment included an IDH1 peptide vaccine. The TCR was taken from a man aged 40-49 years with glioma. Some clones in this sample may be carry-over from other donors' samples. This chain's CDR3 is CASSLQGAIYQPQHF. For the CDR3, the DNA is TGTGCCAGCAGCCTGCAGGGGGCCATTTATCAGCCCCAGCATTTT.